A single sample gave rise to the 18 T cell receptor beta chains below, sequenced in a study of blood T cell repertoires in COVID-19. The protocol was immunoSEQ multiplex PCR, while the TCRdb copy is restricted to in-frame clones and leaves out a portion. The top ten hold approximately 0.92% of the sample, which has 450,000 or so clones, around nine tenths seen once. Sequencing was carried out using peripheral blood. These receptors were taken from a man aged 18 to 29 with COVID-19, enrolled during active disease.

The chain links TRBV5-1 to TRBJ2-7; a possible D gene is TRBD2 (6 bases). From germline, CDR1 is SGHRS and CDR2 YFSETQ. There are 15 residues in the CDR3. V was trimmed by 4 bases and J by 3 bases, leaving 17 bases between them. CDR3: CASSPTSPQDYEQYF. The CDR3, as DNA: TGCGCCAGCAGCCCCACTAGCCCACAGGACTACGAGCAGTACTTC.

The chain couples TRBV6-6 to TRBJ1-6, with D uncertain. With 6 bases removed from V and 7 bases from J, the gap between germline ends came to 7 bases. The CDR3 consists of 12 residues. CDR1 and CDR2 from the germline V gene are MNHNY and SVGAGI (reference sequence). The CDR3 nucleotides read TGTGCCAGCAGCAACAGCAATTCACCCCTCCACTTT. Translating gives CASSNSNSPLHF.

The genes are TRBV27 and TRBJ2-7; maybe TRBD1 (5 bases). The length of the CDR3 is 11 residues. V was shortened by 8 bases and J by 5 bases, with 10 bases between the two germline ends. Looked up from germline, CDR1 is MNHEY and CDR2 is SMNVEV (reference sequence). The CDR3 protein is CASSGHNEQYF. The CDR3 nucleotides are TGTGCCAGCTCCGGACACAACGAGCAGTACTTC.

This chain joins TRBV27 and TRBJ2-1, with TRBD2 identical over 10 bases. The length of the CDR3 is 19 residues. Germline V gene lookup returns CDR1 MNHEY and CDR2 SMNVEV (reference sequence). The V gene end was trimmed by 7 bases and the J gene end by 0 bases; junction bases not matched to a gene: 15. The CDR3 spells CASTRRTSGYPSSYNEQFF. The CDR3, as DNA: TGTGCCAGCACCCGAAGGACTAGCGGATACCCAAGCTCCTACAATGAGCAGTTCTTC.

This CDR3 is CASSPTRSTDTQYF. Written as DNA, the CDR3 is TGTGCCAGCAGCCCGACAAGAAGCACAGATACGCAGTATTTT. The chain combines TRBV6-1 with TRBJ2-3; D gene ambiguous. The CDR3 runs 14 residues. The germline CDR1 and CDR2 sequences are MNHNS and SASEGT. V was clipped by 6 bases and J by 0 bases, with 10 bases between them.

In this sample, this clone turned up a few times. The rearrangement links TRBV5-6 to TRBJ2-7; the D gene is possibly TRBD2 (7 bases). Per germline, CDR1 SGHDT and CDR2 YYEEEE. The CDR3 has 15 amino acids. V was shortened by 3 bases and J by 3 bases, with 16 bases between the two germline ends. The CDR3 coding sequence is TGTGCCAGCAGCTGGGGGGCTAGCGGCCTCTACGAGCAGTACTTC. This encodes CASSWGASGLYEQYF.

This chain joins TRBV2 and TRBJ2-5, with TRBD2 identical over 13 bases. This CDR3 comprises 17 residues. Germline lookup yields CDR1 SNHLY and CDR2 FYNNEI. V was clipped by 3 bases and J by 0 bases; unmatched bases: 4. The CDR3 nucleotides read TGTGCCAGCAGTGAGACTAGCGGGGGGCTGTACCAAGAGACCCAGTACTTC. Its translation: CASSETSGGLYQETQYF. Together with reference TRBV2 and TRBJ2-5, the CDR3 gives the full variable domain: EPEVTQTPSHQVTQMGQEVILRCVPISNHLYFYWYRQILGQKVEFLVSFYNNEISEKSEIFDDQFSVERPDGSNFTLKIRSTKLEDSAMYFCASSETSGGLYQETQYFGPGTRLLVL.

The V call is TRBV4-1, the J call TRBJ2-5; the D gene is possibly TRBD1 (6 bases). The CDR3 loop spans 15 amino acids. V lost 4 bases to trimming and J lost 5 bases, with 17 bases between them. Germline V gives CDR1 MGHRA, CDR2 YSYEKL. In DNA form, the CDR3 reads TGCGCCAGCAGCCCTACAAGGGGGATGGGGGAGACCCAGTACTTC. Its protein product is CASSPTRGMGETQYF.

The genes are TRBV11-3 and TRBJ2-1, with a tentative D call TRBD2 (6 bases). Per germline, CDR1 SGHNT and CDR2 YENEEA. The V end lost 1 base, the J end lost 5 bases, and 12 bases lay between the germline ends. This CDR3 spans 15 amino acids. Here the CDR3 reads CASSLGGRRDNEQFF. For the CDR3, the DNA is TGTGCCAGCAGCTTAGGGGGCAGGAGGGACAATGAGCAGTTCTTC. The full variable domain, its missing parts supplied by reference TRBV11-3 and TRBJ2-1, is EAGVVQSPRYKIIEKKQPVAFWCNPISGHNTLYWYLQNLGQGPELLIRYENEEAVDDSQLPKDRFSAERLKGVDSTLKIQPAELGDSAVYLCASSLGGRRDNEQFFGPGTRLTVL.

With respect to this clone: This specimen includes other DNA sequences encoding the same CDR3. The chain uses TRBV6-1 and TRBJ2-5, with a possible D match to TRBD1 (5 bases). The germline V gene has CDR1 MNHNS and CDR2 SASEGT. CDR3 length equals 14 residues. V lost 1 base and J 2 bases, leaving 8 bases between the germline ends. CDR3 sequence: CASSEGPGQETQYF. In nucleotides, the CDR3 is TGTGCCAGCAGTGAAGGCCCAGGGCAAGAGACCCAGTACTTC.

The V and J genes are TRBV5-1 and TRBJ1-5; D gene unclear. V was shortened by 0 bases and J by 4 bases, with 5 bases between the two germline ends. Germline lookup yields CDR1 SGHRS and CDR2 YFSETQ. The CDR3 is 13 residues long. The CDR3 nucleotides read TGCGCCAGCAGCTTGGACGAGAATCAGCCCCAGCATTTT. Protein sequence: CASSLDENQPQHF.

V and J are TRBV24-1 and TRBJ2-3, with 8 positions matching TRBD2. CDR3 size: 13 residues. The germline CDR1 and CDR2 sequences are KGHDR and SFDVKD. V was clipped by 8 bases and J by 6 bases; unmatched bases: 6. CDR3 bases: TGTGCCACCAATAGCGGGACCGCCGATACGCAGTATTTT. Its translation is CATNSGTADTQYF.

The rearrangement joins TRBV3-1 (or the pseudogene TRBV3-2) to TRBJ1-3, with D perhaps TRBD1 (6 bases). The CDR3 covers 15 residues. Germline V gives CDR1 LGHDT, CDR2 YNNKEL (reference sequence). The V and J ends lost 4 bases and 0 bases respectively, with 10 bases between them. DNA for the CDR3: TGTGCCAGCAGCCTTAGGGGGAGCTCTGGAAACACCATATATTTT. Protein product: CASSLRGSSGNTIYF.

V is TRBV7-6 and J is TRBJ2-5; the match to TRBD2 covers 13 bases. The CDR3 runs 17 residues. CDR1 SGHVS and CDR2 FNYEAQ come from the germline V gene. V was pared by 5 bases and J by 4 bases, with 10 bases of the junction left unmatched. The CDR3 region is CASSPEGLAGVPETQYF. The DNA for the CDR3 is TGTGCCAGCAGCCCCGAAGGACTAGCGGGAGTGCCAGAGACCCAGTACTTC.

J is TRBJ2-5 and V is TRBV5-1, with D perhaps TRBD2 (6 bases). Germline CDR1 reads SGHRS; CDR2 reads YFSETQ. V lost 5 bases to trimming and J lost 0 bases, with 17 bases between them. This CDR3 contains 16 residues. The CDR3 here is CASSRGGNLYQETQYF. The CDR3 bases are TGCGCCAGCAGTAGAGGCGGGAACTTGTACCAAGAGACCCAGTACTTC. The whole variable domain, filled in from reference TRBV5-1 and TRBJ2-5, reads KAGVTQTPRYLIKTRGQQVTLSCSPISGHRSVSWYQQTPGQGLQFLFEYFSETQRNKGNFPGRFSGRQFSNSRSEMNVSTLELGDSALYLCASSRGGNLYQETQYFGPGTRLLVL.

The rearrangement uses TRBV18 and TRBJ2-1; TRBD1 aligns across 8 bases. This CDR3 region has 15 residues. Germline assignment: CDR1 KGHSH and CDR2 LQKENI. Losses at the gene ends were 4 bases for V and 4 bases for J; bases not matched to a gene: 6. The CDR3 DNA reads TGTGCCAGCTCACTCGAACAGGGGGATTACAATGAGCAGTTCTTC. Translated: CASSLEQGDYNEQFF.

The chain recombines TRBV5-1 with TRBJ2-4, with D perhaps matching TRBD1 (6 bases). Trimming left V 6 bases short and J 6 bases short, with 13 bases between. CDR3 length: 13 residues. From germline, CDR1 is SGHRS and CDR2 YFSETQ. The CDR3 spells CASNTGQGNIQYF. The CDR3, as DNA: TGCGCCAGCAACACAGGGCAGGGAAACATTCAGTACTTC.

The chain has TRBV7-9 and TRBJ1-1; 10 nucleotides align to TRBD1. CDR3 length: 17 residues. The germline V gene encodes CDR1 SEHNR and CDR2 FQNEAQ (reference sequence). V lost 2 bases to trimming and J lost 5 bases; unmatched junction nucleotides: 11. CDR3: CASSLNFRTGGRTEAFF. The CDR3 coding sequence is TGTGCCAGCAGCTTAAATTTCAGGACAGGGGGTCGGACTGAAGCTTTCTTT.